This T cell receptor beta chain is drawn from a study of blood T cell repertoires in COVID-19. For the study at large: The samples span acute and convalescent COVID-19 from the United States, Italy and Spain. Sample material is recorded as cDNA or gDNA derived from T cells, B-cell-depleted T cells, or PBMCs.

TCRdb's table, derived via immunoSEQ multiplex PCR, lists solely in-frame clones and lacks some. The sample holds 60,000 to 75,000 clones, roughly four fifths seen once. Germline CDR1 MGHRA, CDR2 YSYEKL. The CDR3 consists of 15 residues. Losses at the gene ends were 4 bases for V and 6 bases for J; bases not matched to a gene: 8. This clone has a handful of counts. The chain uses TRBV4-1 and TRBJ2-3, with TRBD1 matching 9 bases. Sequencing used peripheral blood. The sequence derives from a human donor in a cohort sampled during active COVID-19. This CDR3 is CASSPRDREADTQYF. In nucleotides, the CDR3 is TGCGCCAGCAGCCCGCGGGACAGGGAGGCCGATACGCAGTATTTT.